The clone carrying this T cell receptor beta chain showed up just a few times. The antigen is unknown. Samples had at least 7 million PBMCs isolated from them. The total RNA that was extracted per sample amounted to at least 5.5 micrograms. Then a second PCR, running about 6 to 11 cycles, was carried out with a sample-barcoded 5' primer and a J-beta primer mix. The template-switch adaptor was a 5' adaptor with 12 random nucleotides. It tagged each cDNA molecule. One entry per CDR3 protein results from TCRdb running MiXCR on the 5' RACE reads. The top ten hold around 21% of the sample, which has around 790,000 distinct CDR3 sequences, around 42% seen once. The sample comes from a study of blood T cells in healthy people across ages. Trimming took off 3 bases at V and 0 bases at J, with 12 bases between the two ends. The CDR3 runs 17 residues. Germline loops: CDR1 KGHSH, CDR2 LQKENI. Whole-study findings and limits: In older individuals, TCR beta diversity per million T cells was lower, falling roughly linearly with age.

The rearrangement links TRBV18 to TRBJ2-6; no clear D gene. Sequenced sample: blood. This clonotype was obtained from a man in his sixties in good health. The CDR3 loop is CASSPANSLSGANVLTF. CDR3 DNA sequence: TGTGCCAGCTCACCGGCAAACAGCCTCTCTGGGGCCAACGTCCTGACTTTC.